The rows below give T cell receptor beta chains drawn from one sample of a study of blood T cell repertoires in COVID-19. Sequencing used immunoSEQ multiplex PCR; TCRdb keeps in-frame clones, though not all of them. Of around 150,000 clones in the sample, roughly 77% are singletons; the top ten hold 4% to 4.5%. Sequences were obtained from peripheral blood. The receptors here all came from a man aged 55 to 70 with acute or convalescent COVID-19. The CDR3 runs from the conserved cysteine through the conserved F or W. Each record gives: CDR3 length, clone size, J gene, D gene, V gene, CDR3 DNA, CDR3 protein. D genes are given only for firm matches. Clone size is stated in some rows and not others, as once, few, many or a class when expanded.

14,NA,TRBJ1-1,TRBD1,TRBV18,TGTGCCAGCTCATCTTCAGGGGGGAACACTGAAGCTTTCTTT,CASSSSGGNTEAFF
16,NA,TRBJ2-1,TRBD2,TRBV27,TGTGCCAGCAGTTTATACCCGGGAGGTCCAGACAATGAGCAGTTCTTC,CASSLYPGGPDNEQFF
8,NA,TRBJ2-2,NA,TRBV27,TGTACGAACAGGGAGCTGTTTTTT,CTNRELFF
17,NA,TRBJ1-1,NA,TRBV7-6,TGTGCCAGCAGCTCCCTAGCTAGGACGTTGGAGGGAACTGAAGCTTTCTTT,CASSSLARTLEGTEAFF
14,once,TRBJ2-4,TRBD2,TRBV18,TGTGCCAGCTCACCGGGACTAGATGGGAACATTCAGTACTTC,CASSPGLDGNIQYF
16,NA,TRBJ1-5,NA,TRBV5-6,TGTGCCAGCAGCTCGGGAGGGGCGGTGAGCAATCAGCCCCAGCATTTT,CASSSGGAVSNQPQHF
15,once,TRBJ2-5,TRBD2,TRBV6-5,TGTGCCAGCAGTAGACTAGCGGGAGTCCTAGAGACCCAGTACTTC,CASSRLAGVLETQYF
16,NA,TRBJ2-7,NA,TRBV19,TGTGCCACCTCCAAGGGGGGGGTAACTGGTTCCTACGAGCAGTACTTC,CATSKGGVTGSYEQYF
14,NA,TRBJ2-7,TRBD1,TRBV11-2,TGTGCCAGCAGCTACGGGACAGGGGGATACGAGCAGTACTTC,CASSYGTGGYEQYF
15,NA,TRBJ2-1,TRBD2,TRBV3-1/TRBV3-2,TGTGCCAGCAGCCTTCTAGCGGGCCCCTACAATGAGCAGTTCTTC,CASSLLAGPYNEQFF
15,NA,TRBJ2-3,TRBD2,TRBV5-1,TGCGCCAGCAGCTTGACTAGCGGGAGTTCAGATACGCAGTATTTT,CASSLTSGSSDTQYF
19,few,TRBJ2-3,TRBD2,TRBV7-9,TGTGCCAGCAGCCAATCGATCGGGGTAGCGGGAGGGCCTGTAGATACGCAGTATTTT,CASSQSIGVAGGPVDTQYF
15,NA,TRBJ1-6,NA,TRBV11-2,TGTACCAGCAGCTTAGACCCAGGGGTGGATTCACCCCTCCACTTT,CTSSLDPGVDSPLHF
14,NA,TRBJ1-2,TRBD1,TRBV18,TGTGCCAGCTCACCCTTCGTGGACAGGGACGGCTACACCTTC,CASSPFVDRDGYTF
14,NA,TRBJ1-1,TRBD1,TRBV30,TGTGCCTGGAACTACGACAGGGTGAACACTGAAGCTTTCTTT,CAWNYDRVNTEAFF
13,NA,TRBJ1-2,TRBD1,TRBV10-3,TGTGCCATCAGTGAAAACAGGGGAGGTGGCTACACCTTC,CAISENRGGGYTF
15,few,TRBJ2-1,TRBD2,TRBV10-1,TGCGCCAGCAGTGGACTAGCGGGAGCAGGTAATGAGCAGTTCTTC,CASSGLAGAGNEQFF
14,NA,TRBJ1-1,TRBD1,TRBV13,TGTGCCAGCAGCTCGGGACAGGGTGTGGGTGAAGCTTTCTTT,CASSSGQGVGEAFF
14,NA,TRBJ2-7,TRBD1,TRBV18,TGTGCCAGCTCACCAATGGACAGGGCCTACGAGCAGTACTTC,CASSPMDRAYEQYF
15,NA,TRBJ2-7,NA,TRBV10-3,TGTGCCATCAGCCCTCGAACAGGGTCGACCTACGAGCAGTACTTC,CAISPRTGSTYEQYF
12,NA,TRBJ2-1,NA,TRBV5-4,TGTGCCAGCAGCTTTCAGACGGGTGAGCAGTTCTTC,CASSFQTGEQFF
14,NA,TRBJ1-4,TRBD1,TRBV15,TGTGCCACCAGCATCGGGGACAGGGCAGAAAAACTGTTTTTT,CATSIGDRAEKLFF
16,NA,TRBJ2-5,TRBD1,TRBV18,TGTGCCAGCTCCCGAGAATGGACAGGGGGCAAGGAGACCCAGTACTTC,CASSREWTGGKETQYF
15,NA,TRBJ2-5,NA,TRBV11-2,TGTGCCAGCAGCTTACAGACAGGGGAGGGTGGGACCCAGTACTTC,CASSLQTGEGGTQYF
17,medium-sized,TRBJ2-1,TRBD2,TRBV13,TGTGCCAGCAGCATGGGACTAGCGGGCCTAGGGGAAGATGAGCAGTTCTTC,CASSMGLAGLGEDEQFF
13,few,TRBJ1-1,TRBD1,TRBV30,TGTGCCGGACGGGACAGGGGGCACACTGAAGCTTTCTTT,CAGRDRGHTEAFF
19,NA,TRBJ2-7,TRBD2,TRBV6-7,TGTGCCAGCAGTTACCCCGGGACTAGCGGCCTGAGGGGTTCCCACGAGCAGTACTTC,CASSYPGTSGLRGSHEQYF
13,NA,TRBJ1-2,NA,TRBV12-3/TRBV12-4,TGTGCCAGCAGGCCGACAGGCGGTTATGGCTACACCTTC,CASRPTGGYGYTF
17,NA,TRBJ1-5,TRBD1,TRBV19,TGTGCCAGTAGAGGGACAGGGGGCATTTCCAGCAATCAGCCCCAGCATTTT,CASRGTGGISSNQPQHF
14,NA,TRBJ2-3,TRBD2,TRBV6-5,TGTGCCAGCCTCCGGACTAGCCCGCCTGATACGCAGTATTTT,CASLRTSPPDTQYF
16,once,TRBJ2-1,NA,TRBV20-1,TGCAGTGCTAGTGGCGGAGAGGGACTTGATGTCAATGAGCAGTTCTTC,CSASGGEGLDVNEQFF
16,NA,TRBJ2-7,NA,TRBV19,TGTGCCAGTAGTATCCGCCGAGCGAGTGTCATGACGGAGCAGTACTTC,CASSIRRASVMTEQYF
14,NA,TRBJ2-2,NA,TRBV4-1,TGCGCCAGCAGCCAACCCCCTCGGACCGGGGAGCTGTTTTTT,CASSQPPRTGELFF
17,NA,TRBJ2-1,TRBD2,TRBV24-1,TGTGCCACCAGTGATTTGCCCCAGGGCGGGAGAGCCAATGAGCAGTTCTTC,CATSDLPQGGRANEQFF
15,many,TRBJ1-2,NA,TRBV5-1,TGCGCCAGCAGCGTTGGGTCCCCGGGGGTCTATGGCTACACCTTC,CASSVGSPGVYGYTF
16,many,TRBJ2-3,NA,TRBV10-2,TGCGCCAGCAGTGAGTCGAGATCCGGGAGAGCGGATACGCAGTATTTT,CASSESRSGRADTQYF
17,NA,TRBJ2-1,TRBD2,TRBV28,TGTGCCAGCAGTTTATCACTGACTAGCGGGAGGGCTGATGAGCAGTTCTTC,CASSLSLTSGRADEQFF
15,NA,TRBJ2-1,TRBD1,TRBV28,TGTGCCAGCAGTTTGCCCCAGGGGGCTTACAATGAGCAGTTCTTC,CASSLPQGAYNEQFF
15,few,TRBJ2-4,NA,TRBV19,TGTGCCAGTAGTATAGAACAAGTAGCCAAAAACATTCAGTACTTC,CASSIEQVAKNIQYF
14,NA,TRBJ2-2,TRBD1,TRBV11-2,TGTGCCAGCAGGGGACAGAAGAACACCGGGGAGCTGTTTTTT,CASRGQKNTGELFF
14,few,TRBJ2-5,TRBD1,TRBV27,TGTGCCAGCAGTTTGGGACAGGGGAGGGAGACCCAGTACTTC,CASSLGQGRETQYF
16,few,TRBJ2-3,TRBD2,TRBV27,TGTGCCAGCAGTTTAGGAGCGGGAGGAAGCACAGATACGCAGTATTTT,CASSLGAGGSTDTQYF
16,few,TRBJ2-7,TRBD1,TRBV2,TGTGCCAGCAGCCAAATCCCCGGGACAGGGGTTGACGAGCAGTACTTC,CASSQIPGTGVDEQYF
15,few,TRBJ2-5,NA,TRBV2,TGTGCCAGCAGTGAAGCGTCCCAGGGGCGGGAGACCCAGTACTTC,CASSEASQGRETQYF
16,once,TRBJ1-4,NA,TRBV19,TGTGCCAGTAGTATCGGACAGATTGCAACTAATGAAAAACTGTTTTTT,CASSIGQIATNEKLFF